This TCR beta chain stems from a study of identical twins. One entry per CDR3 protein results from TCRdb running MiXCR on the 5' RACE reads. The table includes roughly 690,000 distinct CDR3 sequences, about 20% detected once. In this sample, this clonotype turned up many times. This sample was shared with a second study, whose subject was T cells expressing NK-cell markers.

The sample taken for sequencing was PBMCs. This sequence originates from a woman under 30 in good health.

As DNA, the CDR3 is TGCAGCATCCGGGACACCTCATTCAACACCGGGGAGCTGTTTTTT. This gives the protein CSIRDTSFNTGELFF. The chain joins TRBV29-1 to TRBJ2-2; tentatively, D is TRBD1 (6 bases). The CDR3 consists of 15 residues. Germline V gives CDR1 SQVTM, CDR2 ANQGSEA. V was pared by 8 bases and J by 2 bases, with 18 bases between.